This T cell receptor beta chain was observed in a study of blood T cell repertoires in COVID-19. This clone was observed once. Generated by immunoSEQ multiplex PCR, the TCRdb table keeps only in-frame clones and is missing some. The sample shows about 78,000 clones, approximately 89% of them seen only once. CDR1 is KGHSH, CDR2 LQKENI, per germline. The V gene end was trimmed by 3 bases and the J gene end by 3 bases; junction bases not matched to a gene: 5. The CDR3 contains 16 residues. This clonotype originated in a man aged 45-65 years with active or convalescent COVID-19. The J gene is TRBJ2-1, the V gene TRBV18, with 10 bases identical to TRBD1. Sequencing was performed on peripheral blood. The CDR3 here is CASSPGQGDIYNEQFF. The CDR3 bases are TGTGCCAGCTCACCCGGACAGGGGGACATCTACAATGAGCAGTTCTTC.